Listed below are T cell receptor beta chains from one sample, sequenced in a study of blood T cell repertoires in COVID-19. This table comes from immunoSEQ multiplex PCR, and its TCRdb copy is limited to in-frame clones, with some not included. The table records 200,000 to 250,000 clones, 70% to 90% of them present only once. The material sequenced was peripheral blood. The source is a young woman who had recovered from COVID-19. Each CDR3 is given without its conserved first and last residue. The order of the fields is CDR3 length, J gene, V gene, clone size, CDR3 protein. Some rows mark clone size as missing; the rest say once, few, many or name a class of expanded clone.

9 TRBJ1-5 TRBV19 few ASSTSGPQH
16 TRBJ2-2 TRBV4-3 . ASSQDVGGGAATGELF
14 TRBJ2-1 TRBV15 . ATSRGSSGSLNEQF
14 TRBJ2-3 TRBV11-1 . ASSFRASGRADTQY
13 TRBJ2-7 TRBV7-7 once ASSLGRGKSYEQY
10 TRBJ1-2 TRBV2 . ASNRRTGTPY
13 TRBJ2-1 TRBV6-5 . ASSYSDWTYNEQF
10 TRBJ2-1 TRBV5-5 once ASSLNAGPQF
12 TRBJ2-1 TRBV13 . ASSFYRDRGEQF
13 TRBJ1-2 TRBV6-5 . ASSRFDRGNYGYT
16 TRBJ2-1 TRBV29-1 . SVEGATSGSSSYNEQF
14 TRBJ1-3 TRBV4-3 . ASSQEEQGTGNTIY
15 TRBJ2-1 TRBV29-1 . SVESGGDWGDHLEQF
17 TRBJ2-2 TRBV18 . ASSPTTETRDPNTGELF
13 TRBJ2-7 TRBV29-1 . SVVPPDRSSYEQY
16 TRBJ2-5 TRBV18 . ASSPEGGLAGTQETQY
14 TRBJ1-1 TRBV6-2/TRBV6-3 . ASSYSSGIMNTEAF
16 TRBJ1-5 TRBV5-6 . ASSFRDRGRRSNQPQH
12 TRBJ2-5 TRBV7-9 . ASTGGVSQETQY
13 TRBJ2-1 TRBV9 . ASSRDTGTYNEQF
15 TRBJ2-2 TRBV6-2/TRBV6-3 . ASSYSRWSGNTGELF
18 TRBJ2-3 TRBV5-4 . ASSPQLEYGDSRGTDTQY
11 TRBJ1-1 TRBV13 . ASSPPGDTEAF
15 TRBJ2-1 TRBV27 . ASSLGRRKSSYNEQF
11 TRBJ2-5 TRBV18 . ASSPDRRETQY
13 TRBJ2-7 TRBV5-4 . ASSLEGLAGHEQY